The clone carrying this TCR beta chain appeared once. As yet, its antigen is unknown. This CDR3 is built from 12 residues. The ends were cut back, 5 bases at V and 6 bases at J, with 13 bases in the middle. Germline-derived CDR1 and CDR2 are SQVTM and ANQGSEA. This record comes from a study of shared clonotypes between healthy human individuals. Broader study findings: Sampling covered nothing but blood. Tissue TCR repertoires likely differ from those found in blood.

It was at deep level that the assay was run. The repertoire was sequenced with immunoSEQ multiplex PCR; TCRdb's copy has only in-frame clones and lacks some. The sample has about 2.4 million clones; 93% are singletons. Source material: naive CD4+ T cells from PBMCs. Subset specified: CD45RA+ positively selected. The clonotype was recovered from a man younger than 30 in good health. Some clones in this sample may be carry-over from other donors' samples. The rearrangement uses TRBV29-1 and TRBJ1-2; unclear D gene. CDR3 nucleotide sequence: TGCAGCGTTTCCTCCGTGGGTCATGGCTACACCTTC. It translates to CSVSSVGHGYTF.